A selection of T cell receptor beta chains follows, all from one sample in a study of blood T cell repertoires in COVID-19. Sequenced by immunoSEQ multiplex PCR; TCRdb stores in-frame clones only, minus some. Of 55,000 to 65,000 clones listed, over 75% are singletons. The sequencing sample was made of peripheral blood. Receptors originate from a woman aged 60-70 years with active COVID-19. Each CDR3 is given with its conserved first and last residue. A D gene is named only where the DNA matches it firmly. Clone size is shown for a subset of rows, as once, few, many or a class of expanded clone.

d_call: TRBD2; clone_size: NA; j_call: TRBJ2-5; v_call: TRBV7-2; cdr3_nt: TGTGCCAGCAGCTTAGTAGCGGGGGGCCAGGGGGAGACCCAGTACTTC; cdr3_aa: CASSLVAGGQGETQYF
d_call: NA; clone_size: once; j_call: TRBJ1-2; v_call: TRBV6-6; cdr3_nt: TGTGCCTCCAAGTTACGTGAGGGCAATTACTATGGCTACACCTTC; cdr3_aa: CASKLREGNYYGYTF
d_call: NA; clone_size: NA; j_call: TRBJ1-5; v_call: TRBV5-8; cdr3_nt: TGTGCCAGCAGCCTCCAGGGTTGGAGCAATCAGCCCCAGCATTTT; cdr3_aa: CASSLQGWSNQPQHF
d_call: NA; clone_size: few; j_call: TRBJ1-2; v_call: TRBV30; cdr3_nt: TGTGCCTGGAGTGTAGACACCGGTGGCTACACCTTC; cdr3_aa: CAWSVDTGGYTF
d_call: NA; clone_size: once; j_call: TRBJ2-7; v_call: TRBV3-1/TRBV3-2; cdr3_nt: TGTGCCAGCAGCCAAAGTGTCTCCTACCTCCCCGAGCAGTACTTC; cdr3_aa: CASSQSVSYLPEQYF
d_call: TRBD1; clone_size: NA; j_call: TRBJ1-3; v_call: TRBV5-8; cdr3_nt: TGTGCCAGCAGCTCTCCAGGGGGAAGTGGAAACACCATATATTTT; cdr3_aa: CASSSPGGSGNTIYF
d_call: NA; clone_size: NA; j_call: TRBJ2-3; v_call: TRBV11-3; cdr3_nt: TGTGCCAGCAGCTTAGCGGGCACAGATACGCAGTATTTT; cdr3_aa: CASSLAGTDTQYF
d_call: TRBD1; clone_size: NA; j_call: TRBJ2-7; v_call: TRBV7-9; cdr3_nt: TGTGCCAGCAGCGTTCTCCGGGACAGGGGCTACGAGCAGTACTTC; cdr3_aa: CASSVLRDRGYEQYF
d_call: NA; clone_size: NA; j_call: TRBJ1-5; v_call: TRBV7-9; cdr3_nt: TGTGCCAGCAGCTTTGTTACAGGGACATTCGGGCAGCCCCAGCATTTT; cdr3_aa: CASSFVTGTFGQPQHF
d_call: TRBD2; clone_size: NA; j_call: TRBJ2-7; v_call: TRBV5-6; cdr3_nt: TGTGCCAGCAGCTTTAGAGCGGGAGTCACCTACGAGCAGTACTTC; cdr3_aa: CASSFRAGVTYEQYF
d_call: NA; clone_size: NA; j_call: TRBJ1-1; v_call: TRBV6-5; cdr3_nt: TGTGCCAGCAGCCGGGTCGGGAACACTGAAGCTTTCTTT; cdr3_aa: CASSRVGNTEAFF
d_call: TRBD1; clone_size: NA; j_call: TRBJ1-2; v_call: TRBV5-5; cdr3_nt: TGTGCCAGCAGCCCCAGGGGGAATGCTAACTATGGCTACACCTTC; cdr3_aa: CASSPRGNANYGYTF
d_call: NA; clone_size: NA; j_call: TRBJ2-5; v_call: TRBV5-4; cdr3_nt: TGTGCCAGCAGCCGAGTGGGGGGAATATTAGAGACCCAGTACTTC; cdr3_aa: CASSRVGGILETQYF
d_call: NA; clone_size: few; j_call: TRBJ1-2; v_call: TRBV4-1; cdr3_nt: TGCGCCAGCAGCCCCTTGACAGGCGGCTACACCTTC; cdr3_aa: CASSPLTGGYTF
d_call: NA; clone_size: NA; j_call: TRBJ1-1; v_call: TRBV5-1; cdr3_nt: TGCGCCAGCAGGTCAGGGCGGCCAAACACTGAAGCTTTCTTT; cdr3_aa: CASRSGRPNTEAFF
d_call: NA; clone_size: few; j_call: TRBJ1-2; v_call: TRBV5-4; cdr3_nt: TGTGCCAGCAGCTTGAGCTCAGGGTGGAGTGGCTACACCTTC; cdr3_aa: CASSLSSGWSGYTF
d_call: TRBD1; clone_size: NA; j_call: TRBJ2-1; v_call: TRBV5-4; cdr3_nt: TGTGCCAGCAGCAAGGGACAGGAGCTGAAAAATGAGCAGTTCTTC; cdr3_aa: CASSKGQELKNEQFF
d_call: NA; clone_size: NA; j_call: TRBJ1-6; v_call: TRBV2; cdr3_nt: TGTGCCAGCAGTGAACAGGGAAATAATTCACCCCTCCACTTT; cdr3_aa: CASSEQGNNSPLHF
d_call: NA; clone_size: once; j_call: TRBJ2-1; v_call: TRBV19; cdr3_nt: TGTGCCAGTAGTATGGGGCGGAATGAGCAGTTCTTC; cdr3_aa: CASSMGRNEQFF
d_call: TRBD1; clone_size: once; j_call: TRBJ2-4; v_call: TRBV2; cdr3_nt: TGTGCCAGCAATGGGGACAGGGGTGACATTCAGTACTTC; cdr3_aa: CASNGDRGDIQYF
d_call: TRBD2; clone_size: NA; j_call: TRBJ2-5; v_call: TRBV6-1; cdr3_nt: TGTGCCAGCAGTGATGTACTAGCGGGGGGGCCGAACCAAGAGACCCAGTACTTC; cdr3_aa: CASSDVLAGGPNQETQYF
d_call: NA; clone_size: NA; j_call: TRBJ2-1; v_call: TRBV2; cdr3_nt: TGTGCCAGCAGACCCGACTTTAACAATGAGCAGTTCTTC; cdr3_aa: CASRPDFNNEQFF
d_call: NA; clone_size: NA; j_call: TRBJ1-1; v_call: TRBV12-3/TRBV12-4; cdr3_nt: TGTGCCAGCAGTTTCGTGGGGGCAACTGAAGCTTTCTTT; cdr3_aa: CASSFVGATEAFF
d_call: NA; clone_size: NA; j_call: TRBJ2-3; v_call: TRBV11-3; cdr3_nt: TGTGCCAGCAGCTTTCGAAAGGGGGGCACAGATACGCAGTATTTT; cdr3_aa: CASSFRKGGTDTQYF
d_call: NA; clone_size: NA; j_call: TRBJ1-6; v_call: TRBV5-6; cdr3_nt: TGTGCCAGCTTCCGGACTGGCTCACCCCTCCACTTT; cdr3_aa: CASFRTGSPLHF
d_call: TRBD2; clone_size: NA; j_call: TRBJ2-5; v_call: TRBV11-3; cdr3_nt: TGTGCCAGCAGCCGGGGGAGCGGGGGCTCGGAGACCCAGTACTTC; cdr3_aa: CASSRGSGGSETQYF
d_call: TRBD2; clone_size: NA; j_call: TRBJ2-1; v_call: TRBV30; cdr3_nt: TGTGCCTGGAGTGTAGCGGGAGGGAGCAATGAGCAGTTCTTC; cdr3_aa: CAWSVAGGSNEQFF
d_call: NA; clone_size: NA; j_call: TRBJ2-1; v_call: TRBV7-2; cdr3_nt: TGTGCCAGCAGCTTAGCGCAGGGAGGTCAGGGTGAGCAGTTCTTC; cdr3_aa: CASSLAQGGQGEQFF
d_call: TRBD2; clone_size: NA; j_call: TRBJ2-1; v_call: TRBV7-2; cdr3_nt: TGTGCCAGCATTCCCACGGCGAGGAGGCGGGGGTACCATGAGCAGTTCTTC; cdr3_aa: CASIPTARRRGYHEQFF
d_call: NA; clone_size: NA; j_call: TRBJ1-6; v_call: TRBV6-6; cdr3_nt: TGTGCCAGCAGTAGCCCGACGGGGGTAAAATCACCCCTCCACTTT; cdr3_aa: CASSSPTGVKSPLHF
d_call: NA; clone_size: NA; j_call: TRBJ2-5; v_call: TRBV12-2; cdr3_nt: TGTGCAAGTCGCTTCCTACCTGGACTAGCGGGGGGGCAAGAGACCCAGTACTTC; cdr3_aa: CASRFLPGLAGGQETQYF
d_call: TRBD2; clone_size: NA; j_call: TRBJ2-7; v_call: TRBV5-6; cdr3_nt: TGTGCCAGCAGCGGACTAGTTTCCTACGAGCAGTACTTC; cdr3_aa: CASSGLVSYEQYF
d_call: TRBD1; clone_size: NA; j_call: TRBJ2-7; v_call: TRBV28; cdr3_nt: TGTGCCAGCAGGTCTCCAGGACAGGGGGCAGGGTACGAGCAGTACTTC; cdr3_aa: CASRSPGQGAGYEQYF
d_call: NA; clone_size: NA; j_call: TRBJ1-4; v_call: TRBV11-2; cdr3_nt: TGTGCCAGCAGCAGGCCCGGGGCGGGAGTTCATGAAAAACTGTTTTTT; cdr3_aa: CASSRPGAGVHEKLFF
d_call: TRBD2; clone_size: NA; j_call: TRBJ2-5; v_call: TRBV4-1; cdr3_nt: TGCGCCAGCAGCCAAGATGGACTAGCGGGGGGAAAGACCCAGTACTTC; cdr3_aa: CASSQDGLAGGKTQYF
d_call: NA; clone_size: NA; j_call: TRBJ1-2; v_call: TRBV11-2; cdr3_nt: TGTGCCAGCAGCTTTGGCTTGGGGGACAAGGCTGGCTACACCTTC; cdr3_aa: CASSFGLGDKAGYTF
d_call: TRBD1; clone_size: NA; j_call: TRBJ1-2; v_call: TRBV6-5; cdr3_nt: TGTGCCAGCAGGGAGACAGGGGGGGGCTACACCTTC; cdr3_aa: CASRETGGGYTF